These 7 T cell receptor beta chains were all obtained from the same sample, sequenced in a study of tumor-infiltrating lymphocytes in oesophageal squamous cell carcinoma. TCRdb reanalysed the PCR reads using MiXCR and keeps one entry per CDR3 protein. This table has around 20,000 distinct CDR3 sequences, less than 50% appearing once. The sequenced sample was esophageal tumor tissue. The receptors originated from a male donor with esophageal squamous cell carcinoma.

V usage is TRBV11-2 and J usage is TRBJ2-4; TRBD1 is a possible D gene (6 bases). The tail of the sequence fits TRBJ2-1 better, so the J call may be wrong. The CDR3 covers 13 residues. CDR1 SGHAT and CDR2 FQNNGV come from the germline V gene. CDR3 protein: CASSRNRAEGQFF. The DNA for the CDR3 is TGTGCCAGCAGCCGGAACAGGGCCGAGGGACAGTTCTTC.

This clonotype was seen at least ten times. The rearrangement uses TRBV10-3 and TRBJ1-1; D remains ambiguous. The V end lost 3 bases, the J end lost 1 base, and 9 bases lay between the germline ends. The CDR3 runs to 14 residues. Per germline, CDR1 ENHRY and CDR2 SYGVKD. CDR3 protein: CAISDVTANTEAFF. In DNA, the CDR3 is TGTGCCATCAGTGATGTGACGGCGAACACTGAAGCTTTCTTT.

This clonotype was picked up many times. The chain couples TRBV6-1 to TRBJ2-1; D unclear. Trimming cost V 6 bases and J 12 bases, with 18 bases left between them. Germline assignment: CDR1 MNHNS and CDR2 SASEGT. There are 13 residues in the CDR3. The CDR3 loop reads CASSPRPGLGQFF. CDR3 nucleotides: TGTGCCAGCAGCCCACGTCCCGGGTTGGGGCAGTTCTTC.

In the case of this clonotype: A read error may be the cause here, since a much bigger clone is one base away. The V call is TRBV28, the J call TRBJ1-2, with no clear D. Germline lookup yields CDR1 MDHEN and CDR2 SYDVKM. The CDR3 is made up of 14 amino acids. V was clipped by 2 bases and J by 13 bases, with 20 bases between them. The CDR3 DNA is TGTGCCAGCAGTTTACGGGATCTACCCAGGATACTCACCTTC. This gives the protein CASSLRDLPRILTF.

This clonotype is categorized as medium-sized. CDR3 protein: CASSQFQGSGANVLTF. For the CDR3, the DNA is TGTGCCAGCAGCCAGTTTCAGGGGTCTGGGGCCAACGTCCTGACTTTC. This chain joins TRBV11-2 and TRBJ2-6; a possible D gene is TRBD1 (6 bases). The CDR3 totals 16 residues. V lost 5 bases, J lost 1 base, and 12 bases lay in between. Germline V gene data show CDR1 as SGHAT and CDR2 as FQNNGV.

V usage is TRBV6-6 and J usage is TRBJ2-4; D remains ambiguous. The J call may be mistaken, given a closer DNA end match to TRBJ2-5. The CDR3 runs to 13 residues. Germline V CDR1 and CDR2: MNHNY, SVGAGI (reference sequence). CDR3 DNA sequence: TGTGCCAGCAGTTACTCCGGCCAAGAGACCCAGTACTTC. It specifies CASSYSGQETQYF.

This clonotype has just one count. The chain combines TRBV7-4 with TRBJ1-1; TRBD2 matches at 8 bases. The J call may be mistaken, given a closer DNA end match to TRBJ2-7. This CDR3 is built from 15 residues. Germline CDR1 and CDR2: SGHVT and SQSDAQ. CDR3 sequence: CASSLAGTREDEQYF. As DNA, the CDR3 is TGTGCCAGCAGCTTAGCCGGGACTAGGGAAGACGAGCAGTACTTC.